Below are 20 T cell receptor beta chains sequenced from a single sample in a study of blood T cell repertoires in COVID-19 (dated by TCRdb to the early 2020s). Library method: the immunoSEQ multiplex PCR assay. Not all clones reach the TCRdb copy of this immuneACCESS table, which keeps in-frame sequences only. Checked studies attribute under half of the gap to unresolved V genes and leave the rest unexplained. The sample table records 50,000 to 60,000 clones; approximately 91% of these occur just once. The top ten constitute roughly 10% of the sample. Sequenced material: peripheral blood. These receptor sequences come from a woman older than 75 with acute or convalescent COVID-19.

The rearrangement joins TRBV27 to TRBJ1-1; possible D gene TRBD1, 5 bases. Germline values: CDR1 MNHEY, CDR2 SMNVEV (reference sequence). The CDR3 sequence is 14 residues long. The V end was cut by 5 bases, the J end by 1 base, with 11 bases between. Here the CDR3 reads CASSVRGSNTEAFF. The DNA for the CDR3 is TGTGCCAGCAGTGTTCGGGGGTCGAACACTGAAGCTTTCTTT.

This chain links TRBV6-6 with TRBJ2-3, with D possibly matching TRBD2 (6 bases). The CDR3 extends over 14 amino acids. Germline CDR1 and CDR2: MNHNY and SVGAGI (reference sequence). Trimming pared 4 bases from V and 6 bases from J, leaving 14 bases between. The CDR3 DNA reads TGTGCCAGCAGTTCGGAGGGCCCGCGGGATACGCAGTATTTT. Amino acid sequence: CASSSEGPRDTQYF.

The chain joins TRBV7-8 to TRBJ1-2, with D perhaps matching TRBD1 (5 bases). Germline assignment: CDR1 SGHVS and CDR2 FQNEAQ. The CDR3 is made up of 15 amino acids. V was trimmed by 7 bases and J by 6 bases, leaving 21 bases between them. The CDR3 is CASNLNPRGVDGYTF. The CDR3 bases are TGTGCCAGCAACCTAAACCCCCGGGGGGTAGATGGCTACACCTTC.

CDR3 residues: CASSPQGTGDTEAFF. CDR3 DNA: TGCGCCAGCAGCCCACAGGGGACAGGGGACACTGAAGCTTTCTTT. The rearrangement uses TRBV5-1 and TRBJ1-1; 10 bases line up with TRBD1. The CDR3 runs 15 residues. Germline CDR1 SGHRS, CDR2 YFSETQ. V dropped 4 bases and J dropped 3; count of bases not matched to a gene: 6.

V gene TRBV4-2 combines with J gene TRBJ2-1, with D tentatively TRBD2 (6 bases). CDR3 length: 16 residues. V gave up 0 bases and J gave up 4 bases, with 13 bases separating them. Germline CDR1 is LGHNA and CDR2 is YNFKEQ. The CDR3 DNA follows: TGTGCCAGCAGCCAAGATCGCCTAGCGCCATACAATGAGCAGTTCTTC. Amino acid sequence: CASSQDRLAPYNEQFF.

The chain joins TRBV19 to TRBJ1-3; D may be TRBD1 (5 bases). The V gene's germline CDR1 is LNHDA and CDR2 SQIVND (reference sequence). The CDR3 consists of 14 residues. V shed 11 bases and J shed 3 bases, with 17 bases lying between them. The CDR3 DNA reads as TGTGCCTCAACTGGTGGGGGGAGTGGAAACACCATATATTTT. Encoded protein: CASTGGGSGNTIYF.

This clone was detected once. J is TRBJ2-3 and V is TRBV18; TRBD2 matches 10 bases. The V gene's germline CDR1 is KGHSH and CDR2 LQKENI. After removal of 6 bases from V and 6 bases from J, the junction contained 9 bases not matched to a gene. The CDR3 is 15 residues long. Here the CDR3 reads CASSPGLAATDTQYF. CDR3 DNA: TGTGCCAGCTCCCCTGGACTAGCGGCAACGGATACGCAGTATTTT.

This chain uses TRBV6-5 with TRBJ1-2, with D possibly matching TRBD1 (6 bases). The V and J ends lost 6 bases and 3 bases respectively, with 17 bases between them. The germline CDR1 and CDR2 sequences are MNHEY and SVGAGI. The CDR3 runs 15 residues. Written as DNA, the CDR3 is TGTGCCAGCAGGGTGAACAGGGCCTTCGACTATGGCTACACCTTC. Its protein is CASRVNRAFDYGYTF.

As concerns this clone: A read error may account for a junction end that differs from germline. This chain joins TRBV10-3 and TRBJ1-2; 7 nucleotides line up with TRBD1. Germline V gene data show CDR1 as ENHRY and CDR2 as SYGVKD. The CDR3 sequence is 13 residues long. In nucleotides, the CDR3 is TGTGCCATCACTGAGGACAGGAACTATGGCTACACCTTC. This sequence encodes CAITEDRNYGYTF.

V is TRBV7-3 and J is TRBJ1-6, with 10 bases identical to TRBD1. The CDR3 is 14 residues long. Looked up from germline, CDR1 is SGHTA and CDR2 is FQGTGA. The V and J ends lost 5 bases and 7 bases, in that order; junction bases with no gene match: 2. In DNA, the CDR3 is TGTGCCAGCAGCCGGGGACAGGGGAATTCACCCCTCCACTTT. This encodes CASSRGQGNSPLHF.

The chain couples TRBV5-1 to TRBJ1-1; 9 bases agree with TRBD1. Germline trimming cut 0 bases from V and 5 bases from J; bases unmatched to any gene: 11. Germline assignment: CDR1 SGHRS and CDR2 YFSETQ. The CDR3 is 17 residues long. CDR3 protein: CASSLGRSTGGSTEAFF. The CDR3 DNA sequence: TGCGCCAGCAGCTTGGGGCGTTCGACAGGGGGTAGTACTGAAGCTTTCTTT.

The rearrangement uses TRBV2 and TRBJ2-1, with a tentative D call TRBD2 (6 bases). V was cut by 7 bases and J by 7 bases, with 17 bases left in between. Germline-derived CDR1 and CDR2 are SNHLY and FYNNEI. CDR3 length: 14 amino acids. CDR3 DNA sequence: TGTGCCAGCAAGGGGACTGGAGAGGTGAATGAGCAGTTCTTC. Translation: CASKGTGEVNEQFF.

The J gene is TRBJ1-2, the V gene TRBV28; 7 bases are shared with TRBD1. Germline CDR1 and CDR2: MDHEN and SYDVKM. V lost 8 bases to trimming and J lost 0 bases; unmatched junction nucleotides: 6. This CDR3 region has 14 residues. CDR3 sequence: CASVAGTANYGYTF. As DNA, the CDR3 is TGTGCCAGCGTTGCTGGGACAGCTAACTATGGCTACACCTTC.

Here the CDR3 reads CASSLRQGRTEAFF. The CDR3 DNA is TGCGCCAGCAGCCTTCGACAGGGGCGTACTGAAGCTTTCTTT. The rearrangement uses TRBV5-1 and TRBJ1-1, with 8 bases identical to TRBD1. V lost 4 bases to trimming and J lost 5 bases; unmatched junction nucleotides: 7. Germline V gene data show CDR1 as SGHRS and CDR2 as YFSETQ. The CDR3 covers 14 residues.

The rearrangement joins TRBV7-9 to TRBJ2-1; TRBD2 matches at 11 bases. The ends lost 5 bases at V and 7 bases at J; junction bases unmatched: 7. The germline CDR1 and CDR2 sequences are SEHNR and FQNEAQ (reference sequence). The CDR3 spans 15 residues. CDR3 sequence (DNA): TGTGCCAGCAGCCGACTAGCGGGATTTGGAAATGAGCAGTTCTTC. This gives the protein CASSRLAGFGNEQFF.

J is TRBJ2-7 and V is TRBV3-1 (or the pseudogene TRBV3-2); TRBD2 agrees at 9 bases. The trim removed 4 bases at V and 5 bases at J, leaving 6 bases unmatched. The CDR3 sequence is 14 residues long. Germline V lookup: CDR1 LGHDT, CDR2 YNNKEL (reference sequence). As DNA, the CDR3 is TGTGCCAGCAGCCCTGCGGGAGGGCCGGACGAGCAGTACTTC. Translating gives CASSPAGGPDEQYF.

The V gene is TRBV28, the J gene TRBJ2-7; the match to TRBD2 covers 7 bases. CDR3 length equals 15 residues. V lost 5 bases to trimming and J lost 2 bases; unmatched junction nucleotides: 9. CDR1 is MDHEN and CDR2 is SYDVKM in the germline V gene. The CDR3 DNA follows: TGTGCCAGCAGTACTCCCGGGGAGGGAGCCTACGAGCAGTACTTC. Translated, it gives CASSTPGEGAYEQYF. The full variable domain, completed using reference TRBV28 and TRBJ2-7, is DVKVTQSSRYLVKRTGEKVFLECVQDMDHENMFWYRQDPGLGLRLIYFSYDVKMKEKGDIPEGYSVSREKKERFSLILESASTNQTSMYLCASSTPGEGAYEQYFGPGTRLTVT.

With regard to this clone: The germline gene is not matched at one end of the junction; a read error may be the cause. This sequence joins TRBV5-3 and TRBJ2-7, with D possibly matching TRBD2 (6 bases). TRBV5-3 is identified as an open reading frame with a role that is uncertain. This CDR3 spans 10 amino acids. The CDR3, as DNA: TGTGCCAGAAGCGGATGGGGACTCCCCTTC. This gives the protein CARSGWGLPF.

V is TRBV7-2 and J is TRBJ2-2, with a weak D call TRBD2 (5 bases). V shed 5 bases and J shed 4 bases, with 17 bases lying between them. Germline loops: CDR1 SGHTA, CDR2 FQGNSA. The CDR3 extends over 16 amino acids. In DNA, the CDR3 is TGTGCCAGCAGCCCTCGAGTTCCCGCGGGCACCGGGGAGCTGTTTTTT. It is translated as CASSPRVPAGTGELFF.

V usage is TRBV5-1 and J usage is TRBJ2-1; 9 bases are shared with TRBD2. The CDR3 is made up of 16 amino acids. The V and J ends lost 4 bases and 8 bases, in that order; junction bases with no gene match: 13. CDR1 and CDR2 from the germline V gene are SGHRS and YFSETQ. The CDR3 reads CASSPGTSRRSDEQFF. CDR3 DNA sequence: TGCGCCAGCAGCCCGGGGACTAGCAGGAGAAGCGATGAGCAGTTCTTC.